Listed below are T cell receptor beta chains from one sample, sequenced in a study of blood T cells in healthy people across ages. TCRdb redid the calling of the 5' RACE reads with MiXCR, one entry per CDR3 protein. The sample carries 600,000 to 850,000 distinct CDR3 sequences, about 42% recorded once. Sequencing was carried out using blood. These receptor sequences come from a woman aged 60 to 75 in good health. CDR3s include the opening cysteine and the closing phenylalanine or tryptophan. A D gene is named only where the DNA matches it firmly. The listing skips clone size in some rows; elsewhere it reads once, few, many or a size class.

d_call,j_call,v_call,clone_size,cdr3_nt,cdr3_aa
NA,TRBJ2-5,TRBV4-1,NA,TGCGCCAGCAGCCAAGAGCAGCTTGGAGAGACCCAGTACTTC,CASSQEQLGETQYF
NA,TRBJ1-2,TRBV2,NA,TGTGCCAGCAGTGAAGCACGCAGGGCTGTCGGCTACACCTTC,CASSEARRAVGYTF
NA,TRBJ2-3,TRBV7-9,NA,TGTGCCAGCAGCTTAGGACGACAAATTAACACAGATACGCAGTATTTT,CASSLGRQINTDTQYF
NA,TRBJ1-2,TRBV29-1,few,TGCAGCGTTGACCCCCCCGGGCAGGGGAGATATAACTATGGCTACACCTTC,CSVDPPGQGRYNYGYTF
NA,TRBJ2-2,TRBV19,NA,TGTGCCAGTAGTAGGCGGACAGAACCTCATGTACTAAACACCGGGGAGCTGTTTTTT,CASSRRTEPHVLNTGELFF
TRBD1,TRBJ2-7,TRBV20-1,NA,TGCAGACCGGGACAGGGTGACGAGCAGTACTTC,CRPGQGDEQYF
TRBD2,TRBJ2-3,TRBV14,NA,TGTGCCAGCAGCCAAGAGAGCGGGGGGTTTTCAGATACGCAGTATTTT,CASSQESGGFSDTQYF
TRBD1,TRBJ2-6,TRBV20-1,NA,TGCAGTGCTAGTGTGGGGACAGGTAACTCTGGGGCCAACGTCCTGACTTTC,CSASVGTGNSGANVLTF
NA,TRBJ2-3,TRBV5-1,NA,TGCGCCAGCAGCTTGGATTTGGGGAGTCCGGGCACAGATACGCAGTATTTT,CASSLDLGSPGTDTQYF
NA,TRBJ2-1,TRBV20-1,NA,TGCAGTGCTAGAACCGGCAACAATGAGCAGTTCTTC,CSARTGNNEQFF
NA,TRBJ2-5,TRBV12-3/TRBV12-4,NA,TGTGCCAGCACTGGGGGCAGCTATTATGGGACCCAGTACTTC,CASTGGSYYGTQYF
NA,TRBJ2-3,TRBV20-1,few,TGCAGTGCTAGAGGAGGGTCCGGCACAGATACGCAGTATTTT,CSARGGSGTDTQYF
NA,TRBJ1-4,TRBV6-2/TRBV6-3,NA,TGTGCCAGCAGAAAAAGCAGGGGATATGAAAAACTGTTTTTT,CASRKSRGYEKLFF